The source of this T cell receptor beta chain is a study of T-cell memory formation after mild COVID-19. General study results and limits: Clones that contracted from day 15 to 85 had balanced CD4/CD8; later expanders were CD4+ biased.

Barcoded TCR alpha and TCR beta cDNA libraries with UMIs came from 5'RACE using constant-segment primers. MiXCR was run by TCRdb on the 5' RACE reads, yielding one entry per CDR3 protein. Here the sample spans about 430,000 distinct CDR3 sequences, less than 25% being singletons. The CDR3 extends over 20 amino acids. Trimming cost V 5 bases and J 0 bases; bases outside gene matches: 19. Germline V gene data show CDR1 as SGHTA and CDR2 as FQGNSA. As concerns this clonotype: The antigen is unknown.

The sequence was collected from an adult woman who had mild COVID-19 (a few samples of this study predate the infection). Cell type and time point are not known. Specimen: PBMCs or a T cell subset sorted from them (not recorded which). V is TRBV7-2 and J is TRBJ2-3, with TRBD2 identical over 8 bases. The CDR3 spells CASSKEASLAGFSSTDTQYF. The CDR3 DNA reads as TGTGCCAGCAGCAAGGAAGCGTCCCTAGCGGGTTTCTCTAGCACAGATACGCAGTATTTT.